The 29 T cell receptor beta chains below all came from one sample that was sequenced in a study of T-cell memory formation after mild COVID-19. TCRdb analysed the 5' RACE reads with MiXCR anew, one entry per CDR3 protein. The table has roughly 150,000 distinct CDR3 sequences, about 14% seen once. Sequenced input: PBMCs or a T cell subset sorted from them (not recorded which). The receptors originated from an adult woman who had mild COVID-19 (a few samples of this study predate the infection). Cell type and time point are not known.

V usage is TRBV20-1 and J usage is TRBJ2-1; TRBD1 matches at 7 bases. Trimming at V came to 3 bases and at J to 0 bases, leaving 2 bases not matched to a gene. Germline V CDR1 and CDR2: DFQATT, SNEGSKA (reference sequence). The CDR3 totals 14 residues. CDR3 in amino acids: CSARGTVSYNEQFF. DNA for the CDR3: TGCAGTGCTAGGGGGACAGTCTCCTACAATGAGCAGTTCTTC.

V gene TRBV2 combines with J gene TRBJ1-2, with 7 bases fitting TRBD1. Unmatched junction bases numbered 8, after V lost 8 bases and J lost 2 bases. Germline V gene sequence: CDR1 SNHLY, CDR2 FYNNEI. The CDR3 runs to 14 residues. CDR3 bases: TGTGCCAGCCGATTCGACAGGGCGAACTATGGCTACACCTTC. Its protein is CASRFDRANYGYTF. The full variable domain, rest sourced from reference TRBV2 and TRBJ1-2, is EPEVTQTPSHQVTQMGQEVILRCVPISNHLYFYWYRQILGQKVEFLVSFYNNEISEKSEIFDDQFSVERPDGSNFTLKIRSTKLEDSAMYFCASRFDRANYGYTFGSGTRLTVV.

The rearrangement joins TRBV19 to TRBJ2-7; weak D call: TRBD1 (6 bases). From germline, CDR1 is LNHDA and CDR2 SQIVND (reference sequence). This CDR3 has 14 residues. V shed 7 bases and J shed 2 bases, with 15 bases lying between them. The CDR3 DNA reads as TGTGCCAGTAAATCCGACAGGAGAGCCTACGAGCAGTACTTC. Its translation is CASKSDRRAYEQYF. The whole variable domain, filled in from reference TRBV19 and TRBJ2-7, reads DGGITQSPKYLFRKEGQNVTLSCEQNLNHDAMYWYRQDPGQGLRLIYYSQIVNDFQKGDIAEGYSVSREKKESFPLTVTSAQKNPTAFYLCASKSDRRAYEQYFGPGTRLTVT.

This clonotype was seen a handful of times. In DNA form, the CDR3 reads TGTGCCAGCAGCTTCTATTTCGGCGGGGTCCCCGAGCAGTACTTC. Translated, it gives CASSFYFGGVPEQYF. The V call is TRBV7-9, the J call TRBJ2-7, with D perhaps TRBD2 (6 bases). The CDR3 runs 15 residues. With 3 bases removed from V and 6 bases from J, the gap between germline ends came to 18 bases. Germline values: CDR1 SEHNR, CDR2 FQNEAQ (reference sequence).

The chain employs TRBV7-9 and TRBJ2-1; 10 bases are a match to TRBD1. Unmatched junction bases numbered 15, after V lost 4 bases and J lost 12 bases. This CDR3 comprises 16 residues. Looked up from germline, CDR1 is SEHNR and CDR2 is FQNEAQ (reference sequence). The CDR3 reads CASSSYTGTGAEGQFF. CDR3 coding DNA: TGTGCCAGCAGCTCGTACACCGGGACAGGGGCCGAGGGGCAGTTCTTC. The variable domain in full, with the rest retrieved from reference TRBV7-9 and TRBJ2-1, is DTGVSQNPRHKITKRGQNVTFRCDPISEHNRLYWYRQTLGQGPEFLTYFQNEAQLEKSRLLSDRFSAERPKGSFSTLEIQRTEQGDSAMYLCASSSYTGTGAEGQFFGPGTRLTVL.

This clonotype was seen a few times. CDR3 protein: CSVPPEGGAGLNEQFF. CDR3 bases: TGCAGCGTCCCCCCGGAGGGCGGGGCAGGCTTAAATGAGCAGTTCTTC. V gene TRBV29-1 combines with J gene TRBJ2-1, with a possible D match to TRBD2 (6 bases). The CDR3 contains 16 residues. The V end was cut by 6 bases, the J end by 7 bases, with 25 bases between. Per germline, CDR1 SQVTM and CDR2 ANQGSEA.

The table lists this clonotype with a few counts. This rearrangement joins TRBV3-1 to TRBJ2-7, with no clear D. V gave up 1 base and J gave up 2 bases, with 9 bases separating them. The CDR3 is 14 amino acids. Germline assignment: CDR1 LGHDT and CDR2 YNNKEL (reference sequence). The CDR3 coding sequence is TGTGCCAGCAGCCAAGGAATACCCCCCTACGAGCAGTACTTC. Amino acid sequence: CASSQGIPPYEQYF.

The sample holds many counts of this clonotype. In DNA, the CDR3 is TGTGCCAGCAAGCAAGCGGGAGGTTATGAGCAGTTCTTC. Amino acid sequence: CASKQAGGYEQFF. This chain connects TRBV2 to TRBJ2-1; TRBD2 matches 9 bases. Germline values: CDR1 SNHLY, CDR2 FYNNEI. Trimming took 7 bases from V and 8 from J; bases not matched to a gene: 6. This CDR3 spans 13 amino acids.

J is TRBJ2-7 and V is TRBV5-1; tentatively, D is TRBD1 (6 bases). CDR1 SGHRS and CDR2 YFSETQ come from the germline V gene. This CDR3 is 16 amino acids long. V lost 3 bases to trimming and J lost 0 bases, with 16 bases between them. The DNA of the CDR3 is TGCGCCAGCAGCTCCTCAGGGGCCGCCCGCTCCTACGAGCAGTACTTC. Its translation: CASSSSGAARSYEQYF.

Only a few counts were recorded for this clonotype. CDR3 loop: CASSLEGRLEYF. DNA for the CDR3: TGCGCCAGCAGCTTGGAGGGCCGTCTCGAGTATTTT. This sequence joins TRBV5-1 and TRBJ2-3; the D is unclear. There are 12 residues in the CDR3. The V gene lost 0 bases and the J gene lost 13 bases, with 12 bases spanning the gap. Germline V lookup: CDR1 SGHRS, CDR2 YFSETQ.

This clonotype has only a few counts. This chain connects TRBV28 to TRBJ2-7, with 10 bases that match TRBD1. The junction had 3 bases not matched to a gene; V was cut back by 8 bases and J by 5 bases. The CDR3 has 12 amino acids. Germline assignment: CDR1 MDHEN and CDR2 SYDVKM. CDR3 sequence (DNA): TGTGCCAGCGGGACAGGGGATCACGAGCAGTACTTC. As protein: CASGTGDHEQYF.

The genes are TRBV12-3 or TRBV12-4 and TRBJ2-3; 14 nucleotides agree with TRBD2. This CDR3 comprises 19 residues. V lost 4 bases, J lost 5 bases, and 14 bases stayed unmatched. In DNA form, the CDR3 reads TGTGCCAGCAGTTCACAGGGACTAGCGGGAGTAGAAGAGCTAGATACGCAGTATTTT. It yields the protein CASSSQGLAGVEELDTQYF.

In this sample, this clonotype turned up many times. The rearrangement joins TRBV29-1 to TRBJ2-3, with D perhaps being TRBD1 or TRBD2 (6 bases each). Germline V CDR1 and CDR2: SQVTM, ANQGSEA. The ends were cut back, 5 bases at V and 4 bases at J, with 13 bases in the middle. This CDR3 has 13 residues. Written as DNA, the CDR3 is TGCAGCGTTCGGCGGGACATGGCAGATACGCAGTATTTT. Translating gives CSVRRDMADTQYF.

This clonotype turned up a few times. The chain's CDR3 is CASSPGLLLMNTEAFF. The DNA of the CDR3 is TGTGCCAGCAGTCCCGGACTCCTCCTGATGAACACTGAAGCTTTCTTT. This chain connects TRBV6-2 or TRBV6-3 to TRBJ1-1, with unresolved D. Trimming stripped 5 bases from V and 0 bases from J, with 16 bases between. Germline V gives CDR1 MNHEY, CDR2 SVGEGT. The CDR3 runs to 16 residues.

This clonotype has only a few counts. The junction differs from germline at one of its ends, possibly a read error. The CDR3 DNA reads as TGTGCCAGTACAGGCCGCACACATACGCAGTATTTT. Translation gives CASTGRTHTQYF. The chain combines TRBV19 with TRBJ2-3; D call uncertain. From germline, CDR1 is LNHDA and CDR2 SQIVND (reference sequence). The CDR3 covers 12 residues.

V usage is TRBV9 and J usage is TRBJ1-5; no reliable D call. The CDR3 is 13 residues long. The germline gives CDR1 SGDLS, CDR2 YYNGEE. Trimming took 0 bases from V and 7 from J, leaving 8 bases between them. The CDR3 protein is CASSVGTVQPQHF. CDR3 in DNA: TGTGCCAGCAGCGTAGGGACCGTACAGCCCCAGCATTTT. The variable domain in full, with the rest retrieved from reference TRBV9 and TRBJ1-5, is DSGVTQTPKHLITATGQRVTLRCSPRSGDLSVYWYQQSLDQGLQFLIQYYNGEERAKGNILERFSAQQFPDLHSELNLSSLELGDSALYFCASSVGTVQPQHFGDGTRLSIL.

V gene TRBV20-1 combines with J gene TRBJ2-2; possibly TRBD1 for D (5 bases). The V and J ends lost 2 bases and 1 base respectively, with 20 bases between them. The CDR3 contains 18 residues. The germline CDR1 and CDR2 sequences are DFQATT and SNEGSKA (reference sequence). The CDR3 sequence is CSARSGDSDPRNTGELFF. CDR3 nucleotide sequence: TGCAGTGCTAGATCAGGTGACAGCGATCCCCGGAACACCGGGGAGCTGTTTTTT.

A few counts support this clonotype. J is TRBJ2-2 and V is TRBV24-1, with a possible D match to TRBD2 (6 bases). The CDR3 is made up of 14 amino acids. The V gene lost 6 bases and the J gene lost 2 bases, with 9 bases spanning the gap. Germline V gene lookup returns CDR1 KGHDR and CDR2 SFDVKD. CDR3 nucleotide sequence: TGTGCCACCAGTCACGGGAGAAACACCGGGGAGCTGTTTTTT. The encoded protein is CATSHGRNTGELFF.

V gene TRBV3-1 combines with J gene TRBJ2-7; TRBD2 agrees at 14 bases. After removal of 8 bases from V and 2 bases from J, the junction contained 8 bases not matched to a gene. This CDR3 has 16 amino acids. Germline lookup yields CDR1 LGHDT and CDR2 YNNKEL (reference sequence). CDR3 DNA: TGTGCCAGCTCGCCGCAGGGACTAGCGGGAGCCTACGAGCAGTACTTC. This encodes CASSPQGLAGAYEQYF.

In DNA form, the CDR3 reads TGTGCCAGCTCACCCCGGTACAGTAAGACTTCGAACACCGGGGAGCTGTTTTTT. Encoded protein: CASSPRYSKTSNTGELFF. The V and J genes are TRBV18 and TRBJ2-2; D call uncertain. There are 18 residues in the CDR3. CDR1 and CDR2 from the germline V gene are KGHSH and LQKENI. Between the trimmed V and J ends, which lost 3 bases and 0 bases, there was a span of 17 bases.

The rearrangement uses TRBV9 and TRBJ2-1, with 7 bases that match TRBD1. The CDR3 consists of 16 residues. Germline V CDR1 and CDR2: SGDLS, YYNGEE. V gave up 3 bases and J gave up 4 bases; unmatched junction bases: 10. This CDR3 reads CASSGPGTAAYNEQFF. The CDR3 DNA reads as TGTGCCAGCAGCGGTCCCGGGACAGCAGCTTACAATGAGCAGTTCTTC.

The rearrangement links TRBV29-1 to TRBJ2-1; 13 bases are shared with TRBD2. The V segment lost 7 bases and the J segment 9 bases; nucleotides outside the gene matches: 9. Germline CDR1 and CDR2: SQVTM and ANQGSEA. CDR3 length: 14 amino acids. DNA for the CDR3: TGCAGCGCCGGACTAGCGGGAGCAGGGGGTGAGCAGTTCTTC. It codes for CSAGLAGAGGEQFF.

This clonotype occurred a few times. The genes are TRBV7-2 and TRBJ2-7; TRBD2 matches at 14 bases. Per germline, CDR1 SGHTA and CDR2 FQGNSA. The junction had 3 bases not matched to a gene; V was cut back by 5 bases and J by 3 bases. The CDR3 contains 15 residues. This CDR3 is CASSRGLAGGYEQYF. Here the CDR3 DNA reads TGTGCCAGCAGCCGAGGACTAGCGGGGGGCTACGAGCAGTACTTC.

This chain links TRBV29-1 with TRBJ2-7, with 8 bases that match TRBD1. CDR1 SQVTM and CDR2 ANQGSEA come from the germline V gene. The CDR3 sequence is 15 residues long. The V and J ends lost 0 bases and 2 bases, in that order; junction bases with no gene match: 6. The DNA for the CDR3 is TGCAGCGTTGAAGATCATAGGACAGGGACCTACGAGCAGTACTTC. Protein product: CSVEDHRTGTYEQYF.

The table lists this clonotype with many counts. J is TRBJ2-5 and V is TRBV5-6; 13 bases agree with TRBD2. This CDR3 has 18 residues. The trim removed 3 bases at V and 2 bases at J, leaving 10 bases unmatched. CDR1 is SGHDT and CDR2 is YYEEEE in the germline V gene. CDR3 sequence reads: CASSYWGLAGSLQETQYF. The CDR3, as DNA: TGTGCCAGCAGCTACTGGGGACTAGCGGGGTCTCTTCAAGAGACCCAGTACTTC.

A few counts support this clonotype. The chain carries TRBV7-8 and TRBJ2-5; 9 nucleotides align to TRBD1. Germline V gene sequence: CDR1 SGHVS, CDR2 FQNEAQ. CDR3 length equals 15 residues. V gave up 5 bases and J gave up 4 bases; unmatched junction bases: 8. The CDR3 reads CASSQAGQGIETQYF. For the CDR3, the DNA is TGTGCCAGCAGCCAAGCGGGACAGGGTATAGAGACCCAGTACTTC.

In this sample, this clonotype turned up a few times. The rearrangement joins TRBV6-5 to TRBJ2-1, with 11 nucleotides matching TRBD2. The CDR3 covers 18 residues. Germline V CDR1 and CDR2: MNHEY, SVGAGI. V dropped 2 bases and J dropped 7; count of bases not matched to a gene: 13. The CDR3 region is CASSYHSGLADIGNEQFF. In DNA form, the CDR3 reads TGTGCCAGCAGTTACCACTCGGGACTAGCGGACATAGGAAATGAGCAGTTCTTC.

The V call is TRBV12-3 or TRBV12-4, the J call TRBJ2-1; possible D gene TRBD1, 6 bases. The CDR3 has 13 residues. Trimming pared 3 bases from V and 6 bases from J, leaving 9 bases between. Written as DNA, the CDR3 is TGTGCCAGCAGTTTTGGACAGCTCAATGAGCAGTTCTTC. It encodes CASSFGQLNEQFF.

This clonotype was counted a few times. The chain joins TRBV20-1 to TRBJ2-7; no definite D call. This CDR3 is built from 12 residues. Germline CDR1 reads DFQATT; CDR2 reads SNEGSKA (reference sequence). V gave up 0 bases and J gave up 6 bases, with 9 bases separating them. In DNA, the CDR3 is TGCAGTGCTAGAGAGTCAGGCCCCGAGCAGTACTTC. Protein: CSARESGPEQYF.